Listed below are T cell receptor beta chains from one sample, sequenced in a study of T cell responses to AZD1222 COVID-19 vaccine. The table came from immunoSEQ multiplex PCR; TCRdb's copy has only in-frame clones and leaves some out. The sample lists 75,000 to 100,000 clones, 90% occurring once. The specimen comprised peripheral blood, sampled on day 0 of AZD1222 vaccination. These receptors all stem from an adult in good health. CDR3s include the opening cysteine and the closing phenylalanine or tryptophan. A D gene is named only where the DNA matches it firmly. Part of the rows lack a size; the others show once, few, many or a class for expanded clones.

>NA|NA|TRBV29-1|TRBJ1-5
CSVGVGAGSNQPQHF
TGCAGCGTTGGGGTCGGTGCAGGGAGCAATCAGCCCCAGCATTTT
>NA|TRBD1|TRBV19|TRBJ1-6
CASSSMDRGSYNSPLHF
TGTGCCAGTAGTTCCATGGACAGGGGCTCCTATAATTCACCCCTCCACTTT
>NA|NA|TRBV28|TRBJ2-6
CASSFRGRPSGANVLTF
TGTGCCAGCAGTTTTAGGGGACGGCCCTCTGGGGCCAACGTCCTGACTTTC
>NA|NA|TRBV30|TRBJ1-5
CAWSVGAGISNQPQHF
TGTGCCTGGAGTGTAGGGGCTGGGATTAGCAATCAGCCCCAGCATTTT
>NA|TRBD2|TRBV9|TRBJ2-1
CASSVYTGGPDNEQFF
TGTGCCAGCAGCGTCTATACGGGAGGGCCCGACAATGAGCAGTTCTTC
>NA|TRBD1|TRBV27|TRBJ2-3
CASSFYRGVSTDTQYF
TGTGCCAGCAGTTTCTACAGGGGCGTAAGCACAGATACGCAGTATTTT
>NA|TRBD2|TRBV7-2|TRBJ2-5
CASSPPAGAETQYF
TGTGCCAGCAGCCCCCCCGCGGGAGCAGAGACCCAGTACTTC
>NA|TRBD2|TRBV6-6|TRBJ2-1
CASSQRLATYNEQFF
TGTGCCAGCAGTCAGAGACTAGCGACCTACAATGAGCAGTTCTTC
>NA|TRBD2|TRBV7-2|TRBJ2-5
CASSFPSGSGETQYF
TGTGCCAGCAGCTTTCCTAGCGGGAGCGGGGAGACCCAGTACTTC
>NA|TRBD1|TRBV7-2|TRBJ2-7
CASSARDRGTTQYF
TGTGCCAGCAGCGCTCGGGACAGGGGAACGACGCAGTACTTC
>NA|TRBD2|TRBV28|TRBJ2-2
CASSLLTTSVNTGELFF
TGTGCCAGCAGTTTATTGACGACTAGCGTAAACACCGGGGAGCTGTTTTTT
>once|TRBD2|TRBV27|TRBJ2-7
CASRKREGRGEQYF
TGTGCCAGCAGGAAGCGGGAGGGCCGGGGAGAGCAGTACTTC
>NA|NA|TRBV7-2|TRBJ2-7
CASSSASYEQYF
TGTGCCAGCAGTTCAGCCTCCTACGAGCAGTACTTC
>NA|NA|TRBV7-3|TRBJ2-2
CASSSILGNTGELFF
TGTGCCAGCAGCTCCATCTTAGGGAACACCGGGGAGCTGTTTTTT
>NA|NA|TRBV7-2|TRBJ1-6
CASSRDAGDNSPLHF
TGTGCCAGCAGCAGAGACGCCGGGGATAATTCACCCCTCCACTTT
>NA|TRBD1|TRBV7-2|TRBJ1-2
CASSFGQGLSYGYTF
TGTGCCAGCAGCTTCGGACAGGGGCTTTCCTATGGCTACACCTTC
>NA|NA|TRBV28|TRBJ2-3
CASRPGTSTDTQYF
TGTGCCAGCAGGCCAGGTACTAGCACAGATACGCAGTATTTT
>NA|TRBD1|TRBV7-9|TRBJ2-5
CASSSRQGEIQETQYF
TGTGCCAGCAGCTCCAGACAGGGGGAAATCCAAGAGACCCAGTACTTC
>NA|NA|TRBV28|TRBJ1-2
CASSLNKGNYGYTF
TGTGCCAGCAGTTTAAATAAGGGGAACTATGGCTACACCTTC
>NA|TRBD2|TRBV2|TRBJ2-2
CASSEVGGRAGTGELFF
TGTGCCAGCAGTGAAGTGGGCGGGAGGGCCGGCACCGGGGAGCTGTTTTTT
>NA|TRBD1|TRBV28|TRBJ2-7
CASSLPGTGIHEQYF
TGTGCCAGCAGTCTACCCGGGACAGGGATCCACGAGCAGTACTTC
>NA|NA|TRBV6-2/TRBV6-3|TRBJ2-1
CASSITGASYHEQFF
TGTGCCAGCAGTATAACGGGGGCCTCCTACCATGAGCAGTTCTTC
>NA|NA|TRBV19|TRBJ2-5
CASIGSQETQYF
TGTGCCAGTATCGGGTCTCAAGAGACCCAGTACTTC
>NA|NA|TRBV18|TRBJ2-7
CASSPIGDREQYF
TGTGCCAGCTCACCAATCGGGGATCGCGAGCAGTACTTC
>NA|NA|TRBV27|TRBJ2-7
CASSFRGSYEQYF
TGTGCCAGCAGTTTTAGAGGGAGCTACGAGCAGTACTTC
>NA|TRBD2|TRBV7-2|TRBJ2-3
CASSPDLAGTDTQYF
TGTGCCAGCAGCCCTGACCTAGCGGGCACAGATACGCAGTATTTT
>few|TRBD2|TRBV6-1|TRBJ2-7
CASSALSSGSPYEQYF
TGTGCCAGCAGTGCCTTGTCTAGCGGGAGTCCCTACGAGCAGTACTTC
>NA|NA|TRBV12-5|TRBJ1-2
CASGPGEANYGYTF
TGTGCTAGTGGTCCTGGGGAGGCTAACTATGGCTACACCTTC
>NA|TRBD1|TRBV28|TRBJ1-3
CAISDRGSGNTIYF
TGTGCCATTTCGGACAGGGGCTCTGGAAACACCATATATTTT
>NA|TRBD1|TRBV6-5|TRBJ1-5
CASATGNQPQHF
TGTGCCAGCGCGACAGGGAATCAGCCCCAGCATTTT
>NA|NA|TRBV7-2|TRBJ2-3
CASSRTGTDTQYF
TGTGCCAGCAGTCGTACAGGCACAGATACGCAGTATTTT
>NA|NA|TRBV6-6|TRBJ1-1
CASRSGQNTEAFF
TGTGCCAGCAGGTCGGGACAGAACACTGAAGCTTTCTTT
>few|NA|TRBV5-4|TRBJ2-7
CASSLEGARSYEQYF
TGTGCCAGCAGCTTGGAAGGGGCGAGATCCTACGAGCAGTACTTC
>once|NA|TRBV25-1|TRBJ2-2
CASRGHGAGELFF
TGTGCCAGCCGGGGACATGGCGCCGGGGAGCTGTTTTTT
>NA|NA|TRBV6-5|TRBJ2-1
CASSLGTRSDNEQFF
TGTGCCAGCAGTCTGGGCACAAGAAGCGACAATGAGCAGTTCTTC
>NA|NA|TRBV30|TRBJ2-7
CAWTGTYEQYF
TGTGCCTGGACGGGTACCTACGAGCAGTACTTC
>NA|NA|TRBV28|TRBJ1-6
CASSLGARVSSPLHF
TGTGCCAGCAGTTTGGGGGCCAGGGTGAGTTCACCCCTCCACTTT
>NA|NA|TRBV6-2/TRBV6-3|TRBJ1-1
CASSYSAGETEAFF
TGTGCCAGCAGTTACTCGGCAGGGGAGACTGAAGCTTTCTTT